Listed below are T cell receptor beta chains from one sample, sequenced in a study of neoadjuvant anti-PD-1 for oral cavity cancer. Profiled with immunoSEQ multiplex PCR; TCRdb holds only in-frame clones, not every one. The table records 50,000 to 65,000 clones, 65% to 80% of them present only once. The sample was PBMCs, taken before nivolumab (anti-PD-1) treatment. These receptors were taken from a person between 40 and 80 years old with oral cavity squamous cell carcinoma. Both conserved end residues are part of each CDR3. The D gene is left open where the match is weak. Not every row has a clone size; where given, it reads once, few, many or a size class.

d_call,v_call,j_call,clone_size,cdr3_aa,cdr3_nt
-,TRBV29-1,TRBJ2-3,-,CSAAGGDTQYF,TGCAGCGCGGCCGGAGGGGATACGCAGTATTTT
-,TRBV2,TRBJ1-2,-,CASRKQGNGHTF,TGTGCCAGCAGAAAACAGGGTAATGGCCACACCTTC
TRBD1,TRBV19,TRBJ2-7,-,CASSLGPQGVYEQYF,TGTGCCAGTAGCCTAGGCCCCCAGGGGGTCTACGAGCAGTACTTC
-,TRBV5-6,TRBJ2-6,-,CASRKAGSGANVLTF,TGTGCCAGCAGAAAAGCAGGGAGTGGGGCCAACGTCCTGACTTTC
-,TRBV19,TRBJ2-3,-,CASSISSGQLTDTQYF,TGTGCCAGTAGTATCTCCAGCGGGCAGCTCACAGATACGCAGTATTTT
-,TRBV19,TRBJ2-1,-,CASSRQAYNEQFF,TGTGCCAGTAGCCGACAGGCCTACAATGAGCAGTTCTTC
-,TRBV20-1,TRBJ1-2,-,CSATDGNGYTF,TGCAGTGCTACCGACGGAAATGGCTACACCTTC
-,TRBV27,TRBJ2-5,-,CASSLNRVKETQYF,TGTGCCAGCAGTTTGAATAGGGTAAAAGAGACCCAGTACTTC
TRBD2,TRBV5-1,TRBJ2-2,-,CASSFGSGSAGELFF,TGCGCCAGCAGCTTCGGAAGCGGGAGCGCCGGGGAGCTGTTTTTT
TRBD1,TRBV11-2,TRBJ2-1,-,CASSRQGYDNEQFF,TGTGCCAGCAGCCGACAGGGATATGACAATGAGCAGTTCTTC
-,TRBV6-1,TRBJ1-5,-,CASSDSRTAYKNQPQHF,TGTGCCAGCAGTGATAGTCGGACCGCATATAAGAATCAGCCCCAGCATTTT
TRBD1,TRBV9,TRBJ1-1,-,CASSAGDRAGTEAFF,TGTGCCAGCAGCGCCGGGGACAGGGCGGGCACTGAAGCTTTCTTT
TRBD1,TRBV28,TRBJ1-2,few,CASSGGTDGYTF,TGTGCCAGCAGTGGGGGGACAGACGGCTACACCTTC
TRBD1,TRBV29-1,TRBJ2-1,-,CSVVGDRAIDEQFF,TGCAGCGTTGTGGGGGACAGGGCTATCGATGAGCAGTTCTTC
-,TRBV7-6,TRBJ1-1,few,CASSPQIESYTEAFF,TGTGCCAGCAGCCCCCAGATCGAGTCATACACTGAAGCTTTCTTT